This T cell receptor (beta chain) was sequenced during a study of vaccination and CD4 T cells after COVID-19. The treatment here: approximately nine-day PBMC culture with coronavirus spike peptide pools or control peptides (ViraFEST assay). Trimming removed 1 base from V and 0 bases from J, with 5 bases in between. Per the germline V gene, CDR1 is SGHRS and CDR2 is YFSETQ. This CDR3 has 14 amino acids. A word on this clonotype: Its antigen is undetermined.

Cultured CD4+ T-cell DNA underwent Oncomine TCR Beta short-read sequencing. Using the QIAamp micro DNA kit, genomic DNA was extracted from the CD4+ T cells that had been cultured. TCRdb reanalysed the PCR reads using MiXCR and keeps one entry per CDR3 protein. The sample has some 9,100 distinct CDR3 sequences; 66% are singletons. Material: CD4+ T cells from blood, cultured in vitro. This TCR derives from a human donor who had recovered from COVID-19. This chain joins TRBV5-1 and TRBJ1-3, with D unclear. CDR3 sequence: CASSLTDSGNTIYF. In nucleotides, the CDR3 is TGCGCCAGCAGCTTGACAGACTCTGGAAACACCATATATTTT.